This T cell receptor beta chain was captured by sequencing in a study of blood T cell repertoires in COVID-19. Study-level background: Material from acute and convalescent COVID-19 was sourced from the United States, Italy and Spain.

Authors' data handling: Scientists estimated how many nucleated cells there were by amplifying reference gene primers. TCRdb's table, derived via immunoSEQ multiplex PCR, lists solely in-frame clones and lacks some. The V and J calls and the clone size are those of that table, but D and trimming were determined from the DNA. The top ten hold roughly 10% of the sample, which has around 260,000 clones, approximately 88% seen once. Enrolment of Seattle patients took place during active infection, and they were followed longitudinally. V dropped 5 bases and J dropped 2 bases, with 15 bases sitting between them. CDR1 KGHSH and CDR2 LQKENI come from the germline V gene. The CDR3 runs 16 residues.

This sequence joins TRBV18 and TRBJ2-2; tentatively, D is TRBD1 (6 bases). The clonotype comes from a woman between 70 and 85 years old with COVID-19, enrolled during active disease. The specimen sequenced was peripheral blood. CDR3 in amino acids: CASSGQDSLNTGELFF. CDR3 bases: TGTGCCAGCTCAGGTCAGGACAGCCTTAACACCGGGGAGCTGTTTTTT.